This T cell receptor beta chain was sequenced for a study of cytomegalovirus exposure and HLA in healthy donors. PCR was performed using 60 Vbeta and 13 Jbeta primers. Sequencing was performed with immunoSEQ multiplex PCR; in TCRdb, only in-frame clones are kept and a portion is missing. Of approximately 200,000 clones listed, roughly 74% are singletons. From germline, CDR1 is MNHEY and CDR2 SMNVEV (reference sequence). The CDR3 extends over 14 amino acids. Losses at the gene ends were 7 bases for V and 5 bases for J; bases not matched to a gene: 10. The chain uses TRBV27 and TRBJ2-7, with 8 bases matching TRBD2. This TCR came from a woman between 25 and 40 years old in good health and CMV-seropositive. Sequenced input: PBMCs. The CDR3 is CASTAGGVRHEQYF. CDR3 in DNA: TGTGCCAGCACCGCCGGGGGGGTACGGCACGAGCAGTACTTC.